The clone carrying this T cell receptor beta chain came up many times. This entry is derived from a study of T cells in Graves' hyperthyroidism and ophthalmopathy. This CDR3 has 13 residues. V trimming: 7 bases; J trimming: 6 bases; junction bases outside the gene matches: 8. The CDR3 regions of TCR beta were amplified from RNA transcripts. The primer set for the first-round RT-PCR of the TCR CDR3 was HTBI. Each CDR3 protein is one row after TCRdb ran MiXCR on the multiplex PCR reads. The top ten clones hold 40% to 50% of a sample with 100,000 to 140,000 distinct CDR3 sequences, about 16% of them seen once.

This rearrangement joins TRBV12-3 or TRBV12-4 to TRBJ1-2, with 7 bases identical to TRBD1. The sequenced sample consisted of blood. The TCR sequence derives from a woman between 50 and 59 years old with Graves' hyperthyroidism. This CDR3 is CASTDGGGDGYTF. The CDR3 DNA follows: TGTGCCAGCACAGATGGAGGGGGCGATGGCTACACCTTC.